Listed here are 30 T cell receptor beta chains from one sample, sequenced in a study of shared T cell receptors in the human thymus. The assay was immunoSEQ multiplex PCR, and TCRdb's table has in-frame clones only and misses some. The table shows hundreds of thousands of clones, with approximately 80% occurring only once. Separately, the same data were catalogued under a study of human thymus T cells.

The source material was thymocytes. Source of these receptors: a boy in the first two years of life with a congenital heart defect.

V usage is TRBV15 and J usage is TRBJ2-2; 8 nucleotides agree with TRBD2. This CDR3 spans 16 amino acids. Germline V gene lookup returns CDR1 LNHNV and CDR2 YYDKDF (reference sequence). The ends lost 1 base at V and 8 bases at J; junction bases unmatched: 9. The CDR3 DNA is TGTGCCACCAGCAGAGTGGGACTAGGCCTAACTGGGGAGCTGTTTTTT. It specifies CATSRVGLGLTGELFF. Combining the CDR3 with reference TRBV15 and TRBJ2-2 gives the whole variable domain DAMVIQNPRYQVTQFGKPVTLSCSQTLNHNVMYWYQQKSSQAPKLLFHYYDKDFNNEADTPDNFQSRRPNTSFCFLDIRSPGLGDTAMYLCATSRVGLGLTGELFFGEGSRLTVL.

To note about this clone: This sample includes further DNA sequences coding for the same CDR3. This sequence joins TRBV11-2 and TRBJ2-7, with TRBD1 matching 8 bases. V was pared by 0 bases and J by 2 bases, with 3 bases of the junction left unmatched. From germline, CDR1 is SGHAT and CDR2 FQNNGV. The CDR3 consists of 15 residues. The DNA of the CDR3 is TGTGCCAGCAGCTTAGAAGGACAGGGACCCTACGAGCAGTACTTC. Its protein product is CASSLEGQGPYEQYF.

The CDR3 DNA is TGTGCCAGCTCACCACCCGGACTAGCGGGAGCGGTGGAGCAGTACTTC. This encodes CASSPPGLAGAVEQYF. The chain carries TRBV18 and TRBJ2-7; TRBD2 agrees at 13 bases. From germline, CDR1 is KGHSH and CDR2 LQKENI. V lost 0 bases, J lost 7 bases, and 6 bases stayed unmatched. CDR3 length: 16 residues.

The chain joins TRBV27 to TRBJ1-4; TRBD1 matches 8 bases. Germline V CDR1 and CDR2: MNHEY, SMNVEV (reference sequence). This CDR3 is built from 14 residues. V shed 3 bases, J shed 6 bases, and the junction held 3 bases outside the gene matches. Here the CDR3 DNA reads TGTGCCAGCAGTTTGGACAGGGACGATGAAAAACTGTTTTTT. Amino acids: CASSLDRDDEKLFF.

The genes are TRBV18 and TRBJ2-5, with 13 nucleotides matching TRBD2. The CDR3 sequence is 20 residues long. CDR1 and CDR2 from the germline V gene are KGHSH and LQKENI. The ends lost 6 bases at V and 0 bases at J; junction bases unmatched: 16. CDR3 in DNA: TGTGCCAGCTCCTTTGGCGGACCGGGACTAGCGGGAACGTACCAAGAGACCCAGTACTTC. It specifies CASSFGGPGLAGTYQETQYF. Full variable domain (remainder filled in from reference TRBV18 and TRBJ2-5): NAGVMQNPRHLVRRRGQEARLRCSPMKGHSHVYWYRQLPEEGLKFMVYLQKENIIDESGMPKERFSAEFPKEGPSILRIQQVVRGDSAAYFCASSFGGPGLAGTYQETQYFGPGTRLLVL.

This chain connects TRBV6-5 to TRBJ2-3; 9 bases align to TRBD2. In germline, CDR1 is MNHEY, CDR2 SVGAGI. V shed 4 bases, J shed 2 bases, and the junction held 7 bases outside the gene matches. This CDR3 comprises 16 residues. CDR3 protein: CASSLGGRGFTDTQYF. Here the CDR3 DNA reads TGTGCCAGCAGTTTGGGCGGGAGGGGTTTCACAGATACGCAGTATTTT.

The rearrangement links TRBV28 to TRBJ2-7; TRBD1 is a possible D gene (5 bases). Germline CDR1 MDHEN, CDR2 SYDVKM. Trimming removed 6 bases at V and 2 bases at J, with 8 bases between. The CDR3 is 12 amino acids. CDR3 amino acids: CASRDTTYEQYF. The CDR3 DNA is TGTGCCAGCAGGGACACCACCTACGAGCAGTACTTC.

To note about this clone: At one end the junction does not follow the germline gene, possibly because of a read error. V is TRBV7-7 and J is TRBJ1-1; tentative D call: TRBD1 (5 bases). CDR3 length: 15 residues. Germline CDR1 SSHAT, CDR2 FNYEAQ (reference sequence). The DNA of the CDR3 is TGTGCTAGCAGCTTAGGGGAGCCGATGAACACTGAAGCTTTCTTT. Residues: CASSLGEPMNTEAFF.

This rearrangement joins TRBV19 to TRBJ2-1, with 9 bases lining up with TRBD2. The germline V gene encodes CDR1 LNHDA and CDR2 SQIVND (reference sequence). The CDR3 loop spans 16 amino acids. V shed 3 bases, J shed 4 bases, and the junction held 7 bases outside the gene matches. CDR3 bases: TGTGCCAGTAGTATCCTAGCGGGAACAGGATACAATGAGCAGTTCTTC. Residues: CASSILAGTGYNEQFF.

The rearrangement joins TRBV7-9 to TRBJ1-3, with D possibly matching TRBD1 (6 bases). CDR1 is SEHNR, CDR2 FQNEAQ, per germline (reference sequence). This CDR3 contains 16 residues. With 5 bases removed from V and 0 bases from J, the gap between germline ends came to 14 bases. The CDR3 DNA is TGTGCCAGCAGCAGGGACATCCTGAGCTCTGGAAACACCATATATTTT. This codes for CASSRDILSSGNTIYF.

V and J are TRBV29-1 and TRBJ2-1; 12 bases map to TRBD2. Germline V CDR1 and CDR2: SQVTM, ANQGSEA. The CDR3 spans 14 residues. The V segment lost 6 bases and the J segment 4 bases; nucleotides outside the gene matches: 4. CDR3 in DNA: TGCAGCGTGATGGGGACTAGCGGGTACAATGAGCAGTTCTTC. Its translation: CSVMGTSGYNEQFF.

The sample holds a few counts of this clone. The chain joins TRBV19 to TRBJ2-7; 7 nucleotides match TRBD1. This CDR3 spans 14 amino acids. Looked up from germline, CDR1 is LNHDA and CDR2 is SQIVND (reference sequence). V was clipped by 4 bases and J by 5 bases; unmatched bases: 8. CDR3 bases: TGTGCCAGTAGTACCCGGGACAGTTTGCACGAGCAGTACTTC. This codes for CASSTRDSLHEQYF.

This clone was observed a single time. This CDR3 reads CASSESLFGSGRDYEQYF. In DNA form, the CDR3 reads TGCGCCAGCAGTGAGTCGCTATTCGGTAGCGGGAGGGACTACGAGCAGTACTTC. The rearrangement joins TRBV10-1 to TRBJ2-7; the match to TRBD2 covers 11 bases. This CDR3 is built from 18 residues. V lost 0 bases to trimming and J lost 3 bases; unmatched junction nucleotides: 10. Looked up from germline, CDR1 is WNHNN and CDR2 is SYGVQD (reference sequence).

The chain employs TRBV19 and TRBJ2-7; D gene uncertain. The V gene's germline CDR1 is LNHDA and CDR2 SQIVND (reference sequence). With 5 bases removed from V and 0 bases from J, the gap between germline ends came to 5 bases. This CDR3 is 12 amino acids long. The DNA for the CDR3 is TGTGCCAGTAGTCCCAACTCCTACGAGCAGTACTTC. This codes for CASSPNSYEQYF.

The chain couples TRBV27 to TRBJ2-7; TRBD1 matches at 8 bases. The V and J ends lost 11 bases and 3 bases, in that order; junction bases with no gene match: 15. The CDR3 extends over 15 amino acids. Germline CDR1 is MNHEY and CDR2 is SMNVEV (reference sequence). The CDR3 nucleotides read TGTGCCGGCAACGCTCAGGGGGCTATTGTCTACGAGCAGTACTTC. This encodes CAGNAQGAIVYEQYF.

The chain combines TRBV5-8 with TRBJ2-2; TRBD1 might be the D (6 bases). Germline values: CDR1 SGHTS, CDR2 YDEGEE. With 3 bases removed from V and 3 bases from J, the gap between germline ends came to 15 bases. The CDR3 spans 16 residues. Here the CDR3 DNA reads TGTGCCAGCAGCTCGCTGCACCAGGGGTACACCGGGGAGCTGTTTTTT. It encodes CASSSLHQGYTGELFF.

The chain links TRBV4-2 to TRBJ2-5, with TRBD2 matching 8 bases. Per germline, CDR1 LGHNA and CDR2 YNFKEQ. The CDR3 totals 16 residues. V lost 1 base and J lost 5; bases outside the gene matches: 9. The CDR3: CASSQGSSSGGETQYF. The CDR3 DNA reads TGTGCCAGCAGCCAAGGGAGTAGCTCGGGAGGGGAGACCCAGTACTTC.

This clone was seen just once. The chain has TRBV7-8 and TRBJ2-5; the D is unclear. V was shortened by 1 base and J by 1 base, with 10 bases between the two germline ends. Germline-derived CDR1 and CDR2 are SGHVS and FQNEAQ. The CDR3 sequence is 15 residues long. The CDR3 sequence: CASSLVSSLQETQYF. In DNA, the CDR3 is TGTGCCAGCAGCTTAGTTAGTAGCCTCCAAGAGACCCAGTACTTC.

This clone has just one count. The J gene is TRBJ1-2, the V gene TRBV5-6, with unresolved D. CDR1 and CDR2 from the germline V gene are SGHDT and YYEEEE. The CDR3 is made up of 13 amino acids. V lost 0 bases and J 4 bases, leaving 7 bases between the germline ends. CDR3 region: CASSLAPFYGYTF. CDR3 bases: TGTGCCAGCAGCTTGGCCCCTTTCTATGGCTACACCTTC.

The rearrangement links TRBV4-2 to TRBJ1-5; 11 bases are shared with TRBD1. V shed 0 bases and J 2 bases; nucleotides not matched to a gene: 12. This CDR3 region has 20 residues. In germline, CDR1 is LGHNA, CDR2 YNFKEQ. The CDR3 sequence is CASSQDYRDRGLSGNQPQHF. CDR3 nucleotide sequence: TGTGCCAGCAGCCAAGATTATCGGGACAGGGGGTTATCGGGCAATCAGCCCCAGCATTTT.

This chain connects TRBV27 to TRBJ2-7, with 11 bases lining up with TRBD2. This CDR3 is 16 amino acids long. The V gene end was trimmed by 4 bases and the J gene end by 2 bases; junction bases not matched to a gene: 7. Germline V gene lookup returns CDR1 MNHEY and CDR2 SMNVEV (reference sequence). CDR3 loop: CASSSPSTSGAYEQYF. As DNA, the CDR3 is TGTGCCAGCAGTTCCCCCTCGACTAGCGGGGCCTACGAGCAGTACTTC.

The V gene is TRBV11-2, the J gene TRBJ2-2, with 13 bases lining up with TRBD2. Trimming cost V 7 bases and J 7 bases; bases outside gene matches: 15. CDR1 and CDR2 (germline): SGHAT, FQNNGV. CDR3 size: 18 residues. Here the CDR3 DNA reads TGTGCCAGCACCGTACCGGGACTAGCGGGATATGTTAACGGGGAGCTGTTTTTT. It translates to CASTVPGLAGYVNGELFF.

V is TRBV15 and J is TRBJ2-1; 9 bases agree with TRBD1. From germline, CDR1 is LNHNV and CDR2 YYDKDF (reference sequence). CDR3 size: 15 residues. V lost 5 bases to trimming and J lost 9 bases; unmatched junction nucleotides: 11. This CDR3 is CATSPRDREWVEQFF. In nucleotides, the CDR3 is TGTGCCACCAGCCCCCGGGACAGGGAATGGGTTGAGCAGTTCTTC.

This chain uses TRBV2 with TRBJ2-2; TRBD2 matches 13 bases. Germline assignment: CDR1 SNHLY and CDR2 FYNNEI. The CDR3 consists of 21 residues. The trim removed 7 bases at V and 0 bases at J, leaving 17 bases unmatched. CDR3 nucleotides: TGTGCCAGCATGGGGATAGGGAGAGAACTAGCGGGAGGGCCGAACACCGGGGAGCTGTTTTTT. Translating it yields CASMGIGRELAGGPNTGELFF.

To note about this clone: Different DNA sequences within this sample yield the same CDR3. CDR3 DNA: TGTGCCAGCAGCCCGGACAGGGGGTTCTCCTACGAGCAGTACTTC. Protein: CASSPDRGFSYEQYF. This chain links TRBV7-8 with TRBJ2-7; 10 bases line up with TRBD1. With 5 bases clipped from V and 0 bases from J, the junction kept 4 bases outside the gene matches. The germline gives CDR1 SGHVS, CDR2 FQNEAQ. The CDR3 totals 15 residues. Based on the CDR3 plus reference TRBV7-8 and TRBJ2-7, the full variable domain is GAGVSQSPRYKVAKRGQDVALRCDPISGHVSLFWYQQALGQGPEFLTYFQNEAQLDKSGLPSDRFFAERPEGSVSTLKIQRTQQEDSAVYLCASSPDRGFSYEQYFGPGTRLTVT.

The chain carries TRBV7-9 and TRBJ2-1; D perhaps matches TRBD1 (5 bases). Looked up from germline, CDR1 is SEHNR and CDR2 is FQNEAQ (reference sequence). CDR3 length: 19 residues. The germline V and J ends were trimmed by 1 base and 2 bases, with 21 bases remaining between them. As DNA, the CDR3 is TGTGCCAGCAGCTTAGGCCCACCGGCAGGGAAGCAGGCCTACAATGAGCAGTTCTTC. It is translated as CASSLGPPAGKQAYNEQFF. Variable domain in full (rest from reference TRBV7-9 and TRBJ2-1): DTGVSQNPRHKITKRGQNVTFRCDPISEHNRLYWYRQTLGQGPEFLTYFQNEAQLEKSRLLSDRFSAERPKGSFSTLEIQRTEQGDSAMYLCASSLGPPAGKQAYNEQFFGPGTRLTVL.

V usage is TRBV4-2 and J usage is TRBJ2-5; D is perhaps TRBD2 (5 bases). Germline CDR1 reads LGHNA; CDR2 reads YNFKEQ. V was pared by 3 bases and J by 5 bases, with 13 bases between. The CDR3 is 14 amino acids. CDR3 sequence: CASSQSRVSETQYF. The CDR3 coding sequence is TGTGCCAGCAGCCAGTCGAGGGTCAGCGAGACCCAGTACTTC.

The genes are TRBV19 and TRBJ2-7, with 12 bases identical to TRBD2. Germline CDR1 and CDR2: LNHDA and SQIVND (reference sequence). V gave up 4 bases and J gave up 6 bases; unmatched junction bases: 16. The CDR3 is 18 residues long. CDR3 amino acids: CASSTHDTSGRTSGEQYF. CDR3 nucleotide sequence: TGTGCCAGTAGTACGCACGATACTAGCGGGAGGACATCGGGCGAGCAGTACTTC.

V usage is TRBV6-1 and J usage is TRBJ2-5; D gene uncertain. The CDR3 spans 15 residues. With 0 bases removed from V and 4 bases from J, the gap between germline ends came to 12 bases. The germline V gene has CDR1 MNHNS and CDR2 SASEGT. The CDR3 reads CASSEAPFGPETQYF. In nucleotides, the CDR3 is TGTGCCAGCAGTGAAGCCCCCTTTGGCCCAGAGACCCAGTACTTC.

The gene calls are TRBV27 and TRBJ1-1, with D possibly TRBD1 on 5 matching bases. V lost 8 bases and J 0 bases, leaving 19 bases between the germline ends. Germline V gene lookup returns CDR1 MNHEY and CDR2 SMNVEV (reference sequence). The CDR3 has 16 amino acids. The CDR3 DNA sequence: TGTGCCAGCTGGGGACCGGGGGATAGTATGAACACTGAAGCTTTCTTT. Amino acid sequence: CASWGPGDSMNTEAFF.